This T cell receptor beta chain was sequenced in a study of vaccination and CD4 T cells after COVID-19 (dated by TCRdb to 2021 to 2024). At the level of the whole study: Every convalescent patient had a positive nasal swab PCR test for SARS-CoV-2, with mild disease in several patients and severe disease in one. In the convalescent cohort there were six males and four females, among whom were two Hispanic individuals, seven Caucasians, two Asians and one multiracial person. Overlapping spike peptide pools from SARS-CoV-2 and from the common cold coronaviruses HCoV-NL63, HCoV-OC43 and HCoV-229E were used as culture stimuli. In under twelve COVID-19 convalescent patients and a few infection-naive healthy vaccine recipients, researchers compared the spike-specific CD4+ TCR repertoire from before mRNA vaccination with the repertoire from after. Post-COVID blood samples from convalescent patients were collected a median of approximately 93 days after diagnosis, with a range of 35 to 161 days. The time from the second vaccine dose to post-vaccine blood sampling had a median of around 72 days and ranged from roughly 13 to 241 days. Control cultures used a CEFX viral epitope pool as positive control, an HIV-1 Nef peptide pool as negative control, or no peptide. Two doses of either the Pfizer-BioNTech BNT162b2 vaccine (n=8) or the Moderna mRNA-1273 vaccine (n=2) were administered to participants. The paper's findings and limits, for the study overall: The number of convalescent patients in the study was relatively small, and the study did not examine early timepoints following natural infection. Nearly all vaccine-specific clones in convalescent patients (304 of 307) were mono-reactive for SARS-CoV-2 spike rather than cross-reactive with common cold coronaviruses. An increase in the median number of SARS-CoV-2-reactive clonotypes from approximately 20 after infection to 38 after vaccination was observed, but the change was not found to be significant. In convalescent patients, a median around 90% of post-vaccine SARS-CoV-2-reactive clones were detected only after vaccination, and vaccine-specific priming was suggested by this finding.

The CDR3 holds 13 amino acids from the cysteine to the phenylalanine. Only CDR3 DNA remains: 39 bases, in frame from the first base. The library relied on PCR. TCR sequencing of DNA from cultured CD4+ T cells used the Oncomine TCR Beta short-read assay at the Johns Hopkins FTIC core. Genomic DNA was extracted from the cultured CD4+ T cells with the QIAamp micro DNA kit. Oncomine TCR Beta libraries from cultured CD4+ T cells were pooled using unique dual indexes and sequenced on an Illumina iSeq 100. Per the source publication's procedure: Non-productive sequences were removed, and CDR3s that did not start with C, did not end with F or W, or were shorter than 7 amino acids were discarded. Antigen-specific clonotypes were identified using the MANAFEST web application through comparison of peptide-stimulated wells with reference and other culture wells. To be called positive, a clone needed an FDR below 0.05, an odds ratio above 5, and a productive frequency above 0.1% in at least two of three replicate wells. A clonotype was classed as cross-reactive if the clonotype showed significant expansion both in SARS-CoV-2 spike wells and in at least one common cold coronavirus spike condition. Levenshtein distances (stringdist) and unrooted phylogenetic trees (ape) in R version 3.6.1 were used to assess CDR3 homology. The public reads were run again by TCRdb, first through fastp at Q25 and then through MiXCR, and only productive beta chains were kept. Here each entry gathers all rows of one CDR3 protein and keeps the most common genes and DNA. TCRdb, not the original authors, processed these V and J calls. In this sample the table shows around 12,000 distinct CDR3 sequences, 76% of which occur a single time. The ten top clones hold under 13% of the sample.

Concerning this clonotype itself: No cognate antigen has been identified for it. Qualities for individual bases were not recorded, and no much larger clone is one base off.

The treatment or condition label here, explained by the study, means: roughly nine-day PBMC culture with coronavirus spike peptide pools or control peptides (ViraFEST assay). The study used the ViraFEST assay, which expanded antigen-specific T cells with peptide pools and then identified expanded clonotypes by TCR sequencing. The convalescent patients' positive SARS-CoV-2 PCR tests were from March to December 2020, which was before the Alpha, Beta and Delta variants emerged in the United States. More than 1.5 million PBMCs per well were cultured in IMDM with about 5% human AB serum and roughly 9.3 IU/ml IL-2, plus 10 ug/ml peptide pools. Half of the culture medium was replaced with fresh IL-2-containing medium on days 3 and 7. Once the cells had been in culture for approximately 10 days, the EasySep CD4+ T cell isolation kit was used to isolate CD4+ T cells by negative selection. PBMCs were separated from whole blood using Ficoll-Paque Plus gradient centrifugation and then either used fresh or cryopreserved at -140C. Each culture condition was generally run in triplicate wells.

This clonotype was sampled from a human donor who had recovered from COVID-19. The sequencing sample was made of CD4+ T cells from blood, cultured in vitro. This sequence uses TRBV21-1 and TRBJ1-2. TRBV21-1 is a known pseudogene. The nucleotide sequence is given as TGTGCCAGCAGCAAATTCGGGGTTCATGGCTACACCTTC. This gives the protein CASSKFGVHGYTF.